This TCR beta chain originates from a study of shared clonotypes between healthy human individuals. The wider study: Each donor contributed plates that comprised three CD4 naive, three CD4 memory, two CD8 naive and one CD8 memory.

This CDR3 contains 15 residues. CDR1 is MNHEY, CDR2 SMNVEV, per germline (reference sequence). The germline V and J ends were trimmed by 4 bases and 7 bases, with 20 bases remaining between them. Assay used: immunoSEQ multiplex PCR; TCRdb lists only in-frame clones, some missing. This table holds some 1 million clones, 70% to 80% found once. V usage is TRBV27 and J usage is TRBJ2-7; D unresolved. The sequence came from a man between 18 and 35 years old in good health. Sequenced material: memory CD4+ T cells sorted from blood. Regarding subset: CD45RA-negative fraction. CDR3 sequence reads: CASSWIPGPSGEQYF. The CDR3, as DNA: TGTGCCAGCAGTTGGATCCCCGGACCCTCCGGAGAGCAGTACTTC.